This T cell receptor beta chain was retrieved from a study of shared clonotypes between healthy human individuals. The study's findings and limits: Only blood was sampled, and tissue TCR repertoires likely differ from blood ones.

Among the donors, all were Caucasian adults who lived in Nashville, Tennessee. V was clipped by 5 bases and J by 3 bases, with 11 bases between them. Per germline, CDR1 SGHNT and CDR2 YYREEE (reference sequence). The CDR3 spans 13 residues. The data were produced by immunoSEQ multiplex PCR, yet TCRdb's version contains in-frame clones alone and is incomplete. The sample includes over 2 million clones, 95% of them seen just once. Comment on this clone: Its antigen is undetermined.

The chain combines TRBV5-4 with TRBJ1-2, with a weak D call TRBD1 (5 bases). The specimen was naive CD4+ T cells sorted from blood. Indicated subset: CD45RA+ positively selected. This TCR came from a man in his late teens or twenties in good health. The CDR3 reads CASRSEGYYGYTF. CDR3 nucleotide sequence: TGTGCCAGCAGATCAGAGGGGTACTATGGCTACACCTTC.